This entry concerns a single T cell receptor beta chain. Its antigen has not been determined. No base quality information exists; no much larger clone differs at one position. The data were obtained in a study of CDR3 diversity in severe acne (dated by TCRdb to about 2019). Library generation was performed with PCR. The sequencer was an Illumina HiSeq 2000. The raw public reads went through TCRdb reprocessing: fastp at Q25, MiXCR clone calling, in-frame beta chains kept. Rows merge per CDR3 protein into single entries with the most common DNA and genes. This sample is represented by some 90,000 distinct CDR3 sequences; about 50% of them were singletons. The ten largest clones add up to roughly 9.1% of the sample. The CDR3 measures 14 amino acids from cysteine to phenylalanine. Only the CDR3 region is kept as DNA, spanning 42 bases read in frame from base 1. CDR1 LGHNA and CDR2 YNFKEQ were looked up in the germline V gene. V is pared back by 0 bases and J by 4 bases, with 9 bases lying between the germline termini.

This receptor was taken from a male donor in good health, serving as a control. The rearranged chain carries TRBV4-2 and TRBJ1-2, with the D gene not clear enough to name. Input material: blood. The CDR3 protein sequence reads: CASSQDLAGYGYTF. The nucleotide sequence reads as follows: TGTGCCAGCAGCCAAGATCTGGCAGGCTATGGCTACACCTTC.